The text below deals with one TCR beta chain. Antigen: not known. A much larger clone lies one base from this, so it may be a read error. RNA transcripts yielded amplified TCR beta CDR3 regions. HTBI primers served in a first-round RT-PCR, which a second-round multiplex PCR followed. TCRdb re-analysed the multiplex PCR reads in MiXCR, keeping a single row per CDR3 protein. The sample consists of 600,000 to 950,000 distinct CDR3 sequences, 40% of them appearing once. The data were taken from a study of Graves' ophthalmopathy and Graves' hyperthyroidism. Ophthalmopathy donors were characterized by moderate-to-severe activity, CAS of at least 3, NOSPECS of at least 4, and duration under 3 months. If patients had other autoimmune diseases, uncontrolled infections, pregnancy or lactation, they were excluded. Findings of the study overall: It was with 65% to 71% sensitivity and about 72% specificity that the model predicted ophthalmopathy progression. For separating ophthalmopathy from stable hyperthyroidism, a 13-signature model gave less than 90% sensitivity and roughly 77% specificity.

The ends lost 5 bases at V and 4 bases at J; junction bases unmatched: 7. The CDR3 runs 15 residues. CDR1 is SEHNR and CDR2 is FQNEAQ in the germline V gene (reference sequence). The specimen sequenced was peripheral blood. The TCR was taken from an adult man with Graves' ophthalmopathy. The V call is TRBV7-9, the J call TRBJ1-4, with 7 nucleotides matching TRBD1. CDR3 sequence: CASSNPGQFNEKLFF. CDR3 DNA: TGTGCCAGCAGCAATCCGGGACAGTTTAATGAAAAACTGTTTTTT.